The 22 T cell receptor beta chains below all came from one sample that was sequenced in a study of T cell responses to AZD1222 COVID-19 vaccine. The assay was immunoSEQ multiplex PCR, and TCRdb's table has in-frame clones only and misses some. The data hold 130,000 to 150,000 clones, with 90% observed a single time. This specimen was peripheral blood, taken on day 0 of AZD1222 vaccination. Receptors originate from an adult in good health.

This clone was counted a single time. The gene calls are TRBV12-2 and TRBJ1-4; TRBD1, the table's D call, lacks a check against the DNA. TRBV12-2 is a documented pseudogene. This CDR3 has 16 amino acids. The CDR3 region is CASRLARPSDREKLFF. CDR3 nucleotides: TGTGCAAGTCGCTTAGCGCGCCCCTCGGACAGGGAAAAACTGTTTTTT.

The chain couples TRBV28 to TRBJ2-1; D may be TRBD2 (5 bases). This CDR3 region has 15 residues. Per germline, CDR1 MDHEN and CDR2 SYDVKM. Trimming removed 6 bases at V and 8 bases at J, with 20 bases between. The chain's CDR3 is CASSYTRLGFDEQFF. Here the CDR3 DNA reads TGTGCCAGCAGCTATACTAGATTGGGGTTCGATGAGCAGTTCTTC.

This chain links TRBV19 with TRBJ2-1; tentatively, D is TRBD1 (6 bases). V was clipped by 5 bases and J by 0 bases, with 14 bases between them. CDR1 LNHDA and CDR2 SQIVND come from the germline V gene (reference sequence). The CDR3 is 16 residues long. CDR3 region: CASSSQQGNSYNEQFF. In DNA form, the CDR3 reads TGTGCCAGTAGTTCGCAACAGGGAAACTCCTACAATGAGCAGTTCTTC.

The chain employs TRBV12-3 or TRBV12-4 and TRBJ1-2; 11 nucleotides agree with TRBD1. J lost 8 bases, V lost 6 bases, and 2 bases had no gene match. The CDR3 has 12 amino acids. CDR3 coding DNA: TGTGCCAGCAGAGGGACAGGGGGAGGCTACACCTTC. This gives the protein CASRGTGGGYTF.

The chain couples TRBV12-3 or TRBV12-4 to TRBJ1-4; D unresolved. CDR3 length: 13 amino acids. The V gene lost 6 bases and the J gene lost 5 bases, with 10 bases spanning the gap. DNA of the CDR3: TGTGCCAGCAGACCTGGGGAGAATGAAAAACTGTTTTTT. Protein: CASRPGENEKLFF.

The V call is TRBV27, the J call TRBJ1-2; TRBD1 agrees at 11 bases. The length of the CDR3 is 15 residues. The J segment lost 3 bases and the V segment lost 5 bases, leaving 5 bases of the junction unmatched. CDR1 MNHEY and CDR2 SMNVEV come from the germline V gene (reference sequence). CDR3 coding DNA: TGTGCCAGCAGTCCCGGACAGGGGGCTTACTATGGCTACACCTTC. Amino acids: CASSPGQGAYYGYTF.

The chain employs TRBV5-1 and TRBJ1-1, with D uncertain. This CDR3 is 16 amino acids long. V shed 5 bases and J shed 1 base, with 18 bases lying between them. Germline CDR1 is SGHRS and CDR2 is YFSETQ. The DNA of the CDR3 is TGCGCCAGCAGGGTGCCTGGAGGACTCCGGAACACTGAAGCTTTCTTT. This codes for CASRVPGGLRNTEAFF.

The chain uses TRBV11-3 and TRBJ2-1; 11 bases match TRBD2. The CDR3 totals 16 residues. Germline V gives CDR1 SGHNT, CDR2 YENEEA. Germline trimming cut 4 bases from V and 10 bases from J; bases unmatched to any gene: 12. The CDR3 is CASSSFLAGGRLEQFF. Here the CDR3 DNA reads TGTGCCAGCAGCTCTTTCCTAGCGGGAGGCCGTTTGGAGCAGTTCTTC.

The DNA for the CDR3 is TGTGCCAGCAGCTTACTCCGGGGAAACACTGAAGCTTTCTTT. Encoded protein: CASSLLRGNTEAFF. The rearrangement joins TRBV7-2 to TRBJ1-1; D not resolved. Per germline, CDR1 SGHTA and CDR2 FQGNSA. Trimming shortened V by 2 bases and J by 2 bases, and 9 bases separated the two germline ends. The length of the CDR3 is 14 residues.

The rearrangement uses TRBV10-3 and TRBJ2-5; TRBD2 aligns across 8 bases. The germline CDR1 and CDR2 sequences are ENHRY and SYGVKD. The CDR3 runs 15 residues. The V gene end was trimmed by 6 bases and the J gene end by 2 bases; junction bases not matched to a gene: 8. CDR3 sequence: CAIRNARGGQETQYF. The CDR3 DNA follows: TGTGCCATCAGGAACGCACGGGGGGGTCAAGAGACCCAGTACTTC.

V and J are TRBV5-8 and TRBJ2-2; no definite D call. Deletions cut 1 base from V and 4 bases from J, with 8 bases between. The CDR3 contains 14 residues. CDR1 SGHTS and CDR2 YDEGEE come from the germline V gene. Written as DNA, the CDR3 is TGTGCCAGCAGCTTGAACAGAATCACCGGGGAGCTGTTTTTT. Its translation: CASSLNRITGELFF.

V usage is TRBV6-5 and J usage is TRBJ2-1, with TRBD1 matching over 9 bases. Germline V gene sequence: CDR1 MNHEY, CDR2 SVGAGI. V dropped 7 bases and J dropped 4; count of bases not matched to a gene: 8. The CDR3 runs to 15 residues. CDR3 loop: CASIHTGGKYNEQFF. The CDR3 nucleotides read TGTGCCAGCATCCACACAGGGGGCAAATACAATGAGCAGTTCTTC.

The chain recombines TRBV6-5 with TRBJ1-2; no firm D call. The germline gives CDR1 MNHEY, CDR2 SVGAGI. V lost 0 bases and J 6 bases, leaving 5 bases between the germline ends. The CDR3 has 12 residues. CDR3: CASSYSGDGYTF. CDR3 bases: TGTGCCAGCAGTTACTCGGGTGATGGCTACACCTTC.

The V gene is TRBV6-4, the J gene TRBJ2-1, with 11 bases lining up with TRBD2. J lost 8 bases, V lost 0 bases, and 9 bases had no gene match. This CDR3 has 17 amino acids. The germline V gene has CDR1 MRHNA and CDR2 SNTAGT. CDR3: CASSDSQSIAGGHEQFF. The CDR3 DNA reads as TGTGCCAGCAGTGACTCGCAATCTATAGCGGGGGGGCATGAGCAGTTCTTC.

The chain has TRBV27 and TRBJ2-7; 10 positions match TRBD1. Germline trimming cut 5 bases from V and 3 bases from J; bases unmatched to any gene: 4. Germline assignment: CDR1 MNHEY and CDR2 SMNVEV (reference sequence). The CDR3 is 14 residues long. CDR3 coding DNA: TGTGCCAGCAGTCCGGACAGGGGGGACTACGAGCAGTACTTC. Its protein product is CASSPDRGDYEQYF.

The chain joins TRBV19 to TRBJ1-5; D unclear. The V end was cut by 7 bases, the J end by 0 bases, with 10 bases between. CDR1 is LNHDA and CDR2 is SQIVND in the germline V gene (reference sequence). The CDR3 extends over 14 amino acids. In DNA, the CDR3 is TGTGCCAGTAAAGAACCGGGTAGCAATCAGCCCCAGCATTTT. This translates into CASKEPGSNQPQHF.

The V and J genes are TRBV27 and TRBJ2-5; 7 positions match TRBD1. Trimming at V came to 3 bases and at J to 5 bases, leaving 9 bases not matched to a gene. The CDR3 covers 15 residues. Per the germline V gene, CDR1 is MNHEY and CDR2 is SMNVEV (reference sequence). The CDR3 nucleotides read TGTGCCAGCAGTTTGGTCAGGGGGTTGGTTGAGACCCAGTACTTC. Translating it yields CASSLVRGLVETQYF.

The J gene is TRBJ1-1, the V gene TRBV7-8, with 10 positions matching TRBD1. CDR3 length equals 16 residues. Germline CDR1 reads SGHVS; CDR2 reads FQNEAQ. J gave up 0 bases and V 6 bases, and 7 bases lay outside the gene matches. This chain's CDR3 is CASRAGQGGMNTEAFF. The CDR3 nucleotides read TGTGCCAGCAGGGCCGGACAGGGGGGAATGAACACTGAAGCTTTCTTT.

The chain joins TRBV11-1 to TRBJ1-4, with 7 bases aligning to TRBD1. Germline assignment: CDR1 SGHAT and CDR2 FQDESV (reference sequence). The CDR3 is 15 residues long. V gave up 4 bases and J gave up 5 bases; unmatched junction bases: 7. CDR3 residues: CASSSGQVGNEKLFF. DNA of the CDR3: TGTGCCAGCAGCTCCGGACAGGTGGGAAATGAAAAACTGTTTTTT.

The CDR3 nucleotides are TGTGCCAGTAGTACTGGATTTGTTTTGTATCAGCCCCAGCATTTT. It encodes CASSTGFVLYQPQHF. The V call is TRBV19, the J call TRBJ1-5; D ambiguous. Germline V gives CDR1 LNHDA, CDR2 SQIVND (reference sequence). Trimming stripped 4 bases from V and 5 bases from J, with 15 bases between. The CDR3 length is 15 residues.

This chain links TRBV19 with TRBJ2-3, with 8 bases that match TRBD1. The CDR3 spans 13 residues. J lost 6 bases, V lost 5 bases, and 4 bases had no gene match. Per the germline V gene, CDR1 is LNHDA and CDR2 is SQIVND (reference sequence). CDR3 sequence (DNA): TGTGCCAGTAGTGTGACAGGGGCGGATACGCAGTATTTT. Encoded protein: CASSVTGADTQYF.

The CDR3: CASSQETRDFVNSPLHF. Written as DNA, the CDR3 is TGCGCCAGCAGCCAAGAAACCAGGGATTTCGTTAATTCACCCCTCCACTTT. J is TRBJ1-6 and V is TRBV4-1, with a possible D match to TRBD1 (5 bases). Trimming shortened V by 0 bases and J by 6 bases, and 15 bases separated the two germline ends. Germline V lookup: CDR1 MGHRA, CDR2 YSYEKL. This CDR3 region has 17 residues.